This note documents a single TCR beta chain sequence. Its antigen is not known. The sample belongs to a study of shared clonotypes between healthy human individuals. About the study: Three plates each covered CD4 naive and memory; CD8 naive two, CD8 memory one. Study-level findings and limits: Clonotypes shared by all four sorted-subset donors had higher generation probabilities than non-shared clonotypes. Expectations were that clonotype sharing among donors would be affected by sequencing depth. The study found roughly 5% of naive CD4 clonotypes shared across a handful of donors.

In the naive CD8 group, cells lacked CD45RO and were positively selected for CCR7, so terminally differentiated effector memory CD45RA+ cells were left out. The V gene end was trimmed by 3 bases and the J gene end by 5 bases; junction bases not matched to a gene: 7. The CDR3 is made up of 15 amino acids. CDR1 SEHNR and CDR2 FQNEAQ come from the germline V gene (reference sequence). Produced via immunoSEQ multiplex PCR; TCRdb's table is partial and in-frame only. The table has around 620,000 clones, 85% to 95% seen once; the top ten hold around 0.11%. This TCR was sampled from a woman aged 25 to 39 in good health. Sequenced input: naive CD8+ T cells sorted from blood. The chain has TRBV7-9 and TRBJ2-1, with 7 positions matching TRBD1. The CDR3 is CASSLAGTADNEQFF. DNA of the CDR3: TGTGCCAGCAGCTTGGCCGGGACAGCAGACAATGAGCAGTTCTTC.